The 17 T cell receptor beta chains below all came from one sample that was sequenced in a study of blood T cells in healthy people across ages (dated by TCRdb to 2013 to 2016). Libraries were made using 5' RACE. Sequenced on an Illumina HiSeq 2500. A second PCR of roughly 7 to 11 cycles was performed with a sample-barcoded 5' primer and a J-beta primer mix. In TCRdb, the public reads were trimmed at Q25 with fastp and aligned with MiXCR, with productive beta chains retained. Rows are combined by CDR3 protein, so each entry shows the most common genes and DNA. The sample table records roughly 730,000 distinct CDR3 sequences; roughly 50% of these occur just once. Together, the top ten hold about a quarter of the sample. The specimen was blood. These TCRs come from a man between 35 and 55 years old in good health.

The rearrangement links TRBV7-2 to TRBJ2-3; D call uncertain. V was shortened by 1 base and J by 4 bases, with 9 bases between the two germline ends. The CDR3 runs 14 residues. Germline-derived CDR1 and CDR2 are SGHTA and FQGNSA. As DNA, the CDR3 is TGTGCCAGCAGCTTAGGGCTTTCAGCAGATACGCAGTATTTT. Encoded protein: CASSLGLSADTQYF. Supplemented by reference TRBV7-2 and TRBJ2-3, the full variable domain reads GAGVSQSPSNKVTEKGKDVELRCDPISGHTALYWYRQSLGQGLEFLIYFQGNSAPDKSGLPSDRFSAERTGGSVSTLTIQRTQQEDSAVYLCASSLGLSADTQYFGPGTRLTVL.

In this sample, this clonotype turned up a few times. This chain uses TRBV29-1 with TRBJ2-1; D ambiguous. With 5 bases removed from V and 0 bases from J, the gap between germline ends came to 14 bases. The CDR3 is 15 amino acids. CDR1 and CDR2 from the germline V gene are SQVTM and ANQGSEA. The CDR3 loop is CSVYESVTSYNEQFF. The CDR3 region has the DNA TGCAGCGTTTATGAGAGTGTAACCTCCTACAATGAGCAGTTCTTC.

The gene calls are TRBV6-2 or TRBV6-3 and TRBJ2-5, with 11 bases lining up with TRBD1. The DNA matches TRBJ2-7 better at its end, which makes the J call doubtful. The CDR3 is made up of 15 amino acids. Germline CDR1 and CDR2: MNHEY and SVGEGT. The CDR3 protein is CASSSTGTGGYEQYF. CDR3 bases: TGTGCCAGCAGTTCGACCGGGACAGGGGGCTACGAGCAGTACTTC.

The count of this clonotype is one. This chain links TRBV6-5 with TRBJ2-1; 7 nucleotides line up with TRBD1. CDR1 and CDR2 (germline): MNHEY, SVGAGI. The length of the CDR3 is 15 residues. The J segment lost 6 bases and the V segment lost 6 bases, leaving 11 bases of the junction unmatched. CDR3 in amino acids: CASSPSGQLGNEQFF. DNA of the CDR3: TGTGCCAGCAGCCCCTCGGGACAGTTGGGCAATGAGCAGTTCTTC.

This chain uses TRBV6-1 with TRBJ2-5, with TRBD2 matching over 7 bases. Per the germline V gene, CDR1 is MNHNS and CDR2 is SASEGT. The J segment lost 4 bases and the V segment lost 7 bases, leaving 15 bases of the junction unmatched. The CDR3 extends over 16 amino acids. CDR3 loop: CASTAPFAGVGETQYF. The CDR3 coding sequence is TGTGCCAGCACCGCACCCTTTGCGGGAGTAGGAGAGACCCAGTACTTC.

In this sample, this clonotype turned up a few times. The CDR3 sequence: CASSLNGGAGEQFF. The CDR3 DNA reads as TGTGCCAGCAGCTTAAACGGGGGGGCAGGTGAGCAGTTCTTC. The V gene is TRBV7-3, the J gene TRBJ2-1; the match to TRBD2 covers 8 bases. Unmatched junction bases numbered 5, after V lost 1 base and J lost 9 bases. The V gene's germline CDR1 is SGHTA and CDR2 FQGTGA. This CDR3 contains 14 residues.

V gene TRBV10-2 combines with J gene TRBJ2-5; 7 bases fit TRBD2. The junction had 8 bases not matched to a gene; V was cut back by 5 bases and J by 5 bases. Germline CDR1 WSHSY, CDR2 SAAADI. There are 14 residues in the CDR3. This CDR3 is CASSLPGGMETQYF. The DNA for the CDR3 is TGCGCCAGCAGTCTACCGGGGGGAATGGAGACCCAGTACTTC.

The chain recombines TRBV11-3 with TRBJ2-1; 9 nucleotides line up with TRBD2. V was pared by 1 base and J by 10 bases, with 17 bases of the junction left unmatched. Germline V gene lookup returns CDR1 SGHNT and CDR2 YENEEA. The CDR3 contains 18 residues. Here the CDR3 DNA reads TGTGCCAGCAGCTTAGGGTCGTTAGCGGGAGCGGGGATGTGGGAGCAGTTCTTC. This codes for CASSLGSLAGAGMWEQFF. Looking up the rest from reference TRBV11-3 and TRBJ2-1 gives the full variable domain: EAGVVQSPRYKIIEKKQPVAFWCNPISGHNTLYWYLQNLGQGPELLIRYENEEAVDDSQLPKDRFSAERLKGVDSTLKIQPAELGDSAVYLCASSLGSLAGAGMWEQFFGPGTRLTVL.

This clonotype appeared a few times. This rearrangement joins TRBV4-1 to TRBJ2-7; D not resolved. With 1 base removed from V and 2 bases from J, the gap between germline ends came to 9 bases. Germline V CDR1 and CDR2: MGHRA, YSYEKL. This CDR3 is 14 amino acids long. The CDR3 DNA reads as TGCGCCAGCAGCCAAGCGGTGGCAGCCTACGAGCAGTACTTC. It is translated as CASSQAVAAYEQYF.

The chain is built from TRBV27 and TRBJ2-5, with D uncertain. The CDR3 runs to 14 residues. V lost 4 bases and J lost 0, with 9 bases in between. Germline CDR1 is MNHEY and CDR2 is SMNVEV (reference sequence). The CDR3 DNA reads TGTGCCAGCAGTTCGAACTCGTACCAAGAGACCCAGTACTTC. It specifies CASSSNSYQETQYF.

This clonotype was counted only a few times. DNA for the CDR3: TGTGCCAGCCGGGACAGGGTAACCACAGATACGCAGTATTTT. It yields the protein CASRDRVTTDTQYF. The V and J genes are TRBV14 and TRBJ2-3, with 9 bases identical to TRBD1. In germline, CDR1 is SGHDN, CDR2 FVKESK. Losses at the gene ends were 8 bases for V and 2 bases for J; bases not matched to a gene: 5. This CDR3 comprises 14 residues.

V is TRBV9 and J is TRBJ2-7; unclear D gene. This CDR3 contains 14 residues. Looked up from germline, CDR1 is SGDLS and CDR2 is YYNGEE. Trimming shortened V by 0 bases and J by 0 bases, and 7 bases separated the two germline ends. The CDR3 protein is CASSVGTVSYEQYF. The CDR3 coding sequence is TGTGCCAGCAGCGTAGGTACTGTCTCCTACGAGCAGTACTTC.

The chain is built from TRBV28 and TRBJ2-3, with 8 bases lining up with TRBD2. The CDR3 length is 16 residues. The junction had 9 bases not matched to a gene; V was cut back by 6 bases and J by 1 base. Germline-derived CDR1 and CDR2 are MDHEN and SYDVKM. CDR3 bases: TGTGCCAGCAGCCAGGGCAGCGGGGGACGCACAGATACGCAGTATTTT. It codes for CASSQGSGGRTDTQYF. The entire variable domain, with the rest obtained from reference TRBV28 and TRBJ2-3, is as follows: DVKVTQSSRYLVKRTGEKVFLECVQDMDHENMFWYRQDPGLGLRLIYFSYDVKMKEKGDIPEGYSVSREKKERFSLILESASTNQTSMYLCASSQGSGGRTDTQYFGPGTRLTVL.

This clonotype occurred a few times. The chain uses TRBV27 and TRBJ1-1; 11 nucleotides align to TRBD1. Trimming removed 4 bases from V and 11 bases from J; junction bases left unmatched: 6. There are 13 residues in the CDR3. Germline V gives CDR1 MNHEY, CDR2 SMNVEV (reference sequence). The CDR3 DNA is TGTGCCAGCAGTTCTGGACAGGGGGCGCCGGCTTTCTTT. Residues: CASSSGQGAPAFF.

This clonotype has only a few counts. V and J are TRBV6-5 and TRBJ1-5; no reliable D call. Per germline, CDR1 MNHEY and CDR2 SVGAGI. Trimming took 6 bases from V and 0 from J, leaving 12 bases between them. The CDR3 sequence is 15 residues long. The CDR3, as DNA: TGTGCCAGCAGGGTGGACGGCTATAGCAATCAGCCCCAGCATTTT. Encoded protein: CASRVDGYSNQPQHF.

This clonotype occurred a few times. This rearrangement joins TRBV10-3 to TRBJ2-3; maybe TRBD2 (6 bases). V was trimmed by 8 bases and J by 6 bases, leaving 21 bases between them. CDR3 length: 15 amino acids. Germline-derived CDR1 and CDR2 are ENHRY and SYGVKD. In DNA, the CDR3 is TGTGCCATCTCTCGACTAGAGGACTTACGGGATACGCAGTATTTT. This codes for CAISRLEDLRDTQYF.

The CDR3 region is CSVPPEGHARTRYTF. The DNA for the CDR3 is TGCAGTGTTCCACCGGAGGGCCACGCAAGGACCCGCTACACCTTC. The chain employs TRBV20-1 and TRBJ1-2; D call uncertain. The CDR3 loop spans 15 amino acids. CDR1 is DFQATT and CDR2 is SNEGSKA in the germline V gene (reference sequence). Deletions cut 7 bases from V and 9 bases from J, with 27 bases between.